One and the same sample provided the 15 T cell receptor beta chains below, sequenced in a study of beta chain features in type 1 diabetes. The study reverse transcribed the entire isolated RNA, so it sequenced expressed TCRB transcripts. Profiling relied on immunoSEQ multiplex PCR, and the TCRdb table lists in-frame clones only, not all of them. This table has approximately 200,000 clones, about 10% appearing once. The material sequenced was naive CD4+ T cells from blood. These receptors came from a woman between 18 and 29 years old in good health.

V is TRBV25-1 and J is TRBJ2-7; 7 positions match TRBD2. The V gene end was trimmed by 2 bases and the J gene end by 3 bases; junction bases not matched to a gene: 7. The CDR3 is made up of 15 amino acids. Germline V gene data show CDR1 as MGHDK and CDR2 as SYGVNS. The CDR3 nucleotides read TGTGCCAGCAGTGAAACTGGGGGGGGTGTCTACGAGCAGTACTTC. Translation: CASSETGGGVYEQYF.

J is TRBJ2-1 and V is TRBV5-1; 13 bases line up with TRBD2. The V segment lost 4 bases and the J segment 15 bases; nucleotides outside the gene matches: 10. Germline V CDR1 and CDR2: SGHRS, YFSETQ. This CDR3 region has 14 residues. Here the CDR3 reads CASSLGWTSGSPFF. The DNA of the CDR3 is TGCGCCAGCAGCCTGGGATGGACTAGCGGGAGTCCGTTCTTC.

This clone was detected only a few times. The genes are TRBV28 and TRBJ1-1, with 7 bases aligning to TRBD1. The CDR3 contains 14 residues. After removal of 5 bases from V and 0 bases from J, the junction contained 3 bases not matched to a gene. Germline-derived CDR1 and CDR2 are MDHEN and SYDVKM. CDR3 nucleotides: TGTGCCAGCAGTCGGGGACAGCTGAACACTGAAGCTTTCTTT. This translates into CASSRGQLNTEAFF.

The V and J genes are TRBV30 and TRBJ1-2; D not certain. V lost 2 bases, J lost 13 bases, and 20 bases lay in between. The CDR3 consists of 13 residues. Germline V gene sequence: CDR1 GTSNPN, CDR2 SVGIG (reference sequence). The CDR3 region is CAWSTEGFSPVTF. Here the CDR3 DNA reads TGTGCCTGGAGTACTGAGGGCTTCTCCCCGGTCACCTTC. The whole variable domain, filled in from reference TRBV30 and TRBJ1-2, reads SQTIHQWPATLVQPVGSPLSLECTVEGTSNPNLYWYRQAAGRGLQLLFYSVGIGQISSEVPQNLSASRPQDRQFILSSKKLLLSDSGFYLCAWSTEGFSPVTFGSGTRLTVV.

This rearrangement joins TRBV2 to TRBJ1-2; D is unresolved. The CDR3 spans 14 residues. V was shortened by 3 bases and J by 2 bases, with 10 bases between the two germline ends. Germline V gene data show CDR1 as SNHLY and CDR2 as FYNNEI. The CDR3 reads CASSEVDANYGYTF. CDR3 in DNA: TGTGCCAGCAGTGAGGTAGATGCAAACTATGGCTACACCTTC.

V and J are TRBV18 and TRBJ1-2, with D maybe TRBD1 (6 bases). The CDR3 covers 15 residues. CDR1 is KGHSH, CDR2 LQKENI, per germline. V was pared by 0 bases and J by 4 bases, with 12 bases between. The CDR3 here is CASSPPETGPYGYTF. DNA for the CDR3: TGTGCCAGCTCACCACCGGAGACAGGACCCTATGGCTACACCTTC.

The V and J genes are TRBV5-1 and TRBJ1-2; no clear D. The CDR3 is made up of 14 amino acids. Between the trimmed V and J ends, which lost 0 bases and 4 bases, there was a span of 10 bases. Germline V CDR1 and CDR2: SGHRS, YFSETQ. For the CDR3, the DNA is TGCGCCAGCAGCTTGGACCGGGTCTCCTATGGCTACACCTTC. It yields the protein CASSLDRVSYGYTF.

This clone was seen more than once but under ten times. This chain joins TRBV5-6 and TRBJ1-1, with 8 bases matching TRBD1. The CDR3 has 17 residues. Germline values: CDR1 SGHDT, CDR2 YYEEEE. The V and J ends lost 0 bases and 1 base, in that order; junction bases with no gene match: 8. CDR3 bases: TGTGCCAGCAGCTTGGTCCAGGGGGCGTATTCGAACACTGAAGCTTTCTTT. Translation gives CASSLVQGAYSNTEAFF.

The table lists this clone with a few counts. The rearrangement uses TRBV25-1 and TRBJ1-1; D is unresolved. Germline-derived CDR1 and CDR2 are MGHDK and SYGVNS. The V end was cut by 4 bases, the J end by 1 base, with 19 bases between. The CDR3 covers 17 residues. The chain's CDR3 is CASSGAPGSGPNTEAFF. CDR3 bases: TGTGCCAGCAGTGGGGCGCCGGGAAGCGGCCCGAACACTGAAGCTTTCTTT.

In its sample, this clone was seen once. The chain is built from TRBV21-1 and TRBJ2-7; the D call of TRBD1 is as the table states it, not checked on the DNA. TRBV21-1 is a pseudogene. The CDR3 has 13 residues. The CDR3 DNA reads TGTGCCAGCAAAGGACAGAACTCCTACGAGCAGTACTTC. Residues: CASKGQNSYEQYF.

The chain employs TRBV30 and TRBJ2-5; TRBD2 is a possible D gene (6 bases). The ends were cut back, 0 bases at V and 4 bases at J, with 6 bases in the middle. The CDR3 extends over 12 amino acids. From germline, CDR1 is GTSNPN and CDR2 SVGIG (reference sequence). The CDR3 sequence: CAWSVGRETQYF. For the CDR3, the DNA is TGTGCCTGGAGTGTCGGGAGAGAGACCCAGTACTTC.

The V call is TRBV5-1, the J call TRBJ1-6, with 7 bases matching TRBD1. V lost 0 bases and J lost 8; bases outside the gene matches: 11. The CDR3 has 17 residues. Germline CDR1 SGHRS, CDR2 YFSETQ. CDR3 DNA sequence: TGCGCCAGCAGCTTGGGTTCCAGGGGGTCCTGGGATTCACCCCTCCACTTT. Protein product: CASSLGSRGSWDSPLHF.

The chain has TRBV5-1 and TRBJ1-5, with a weak D call TRBD1 (6 bases). Germline-derived CDR1 and CDR2 are SGHRS and YFSETQ. V lost 2 bases, J lost 5 bases, and 11 bases lay in between. The CDR3 runs to 14 residues. The CDR3 sequence is CASSFRGRDQPQHF. Here the CDR3 DNA reads TGCGCCAGCAGCTTCAGGGGACGGGATCAGCCCCAGCATTTT.

This clone turned up a few times. J is TRBJ2-3 and V is TRBV30; a possible D gene is TRBD2 (6 bases). The CDR3 extends over 15 amino acids. Per germline, CDR1 GTSNPN and CDR2 SVGIG (reference sequence). Trimming took 3 bases from V and 0 from J, leaving 13 bases between them. The chain's CDR3 is CAWSRDGTSTDTQYF. The CDR3 nucleotides read TGTGCCTGGAGCCGGGACGGGACTAGCACAGATACGCAGTATTTT.

V gene TRBV6-5 combines with J gene TRBJ1-1, with TRBD1 identical over 7 bases. CDR1 is MNHEY, CDR2 SVGAGI, per germline. This CDR3 comprises 14 residues. Unmatched junction bases numbered 9, after V lost 4 bases and J lost 7 bases. The CDR3 region has the DNA TGTGCCAGCAGTTGGGACAGACCACCCGTTGAAGCTTTCTTT. This encodes CASSWDRPPVEAFF.